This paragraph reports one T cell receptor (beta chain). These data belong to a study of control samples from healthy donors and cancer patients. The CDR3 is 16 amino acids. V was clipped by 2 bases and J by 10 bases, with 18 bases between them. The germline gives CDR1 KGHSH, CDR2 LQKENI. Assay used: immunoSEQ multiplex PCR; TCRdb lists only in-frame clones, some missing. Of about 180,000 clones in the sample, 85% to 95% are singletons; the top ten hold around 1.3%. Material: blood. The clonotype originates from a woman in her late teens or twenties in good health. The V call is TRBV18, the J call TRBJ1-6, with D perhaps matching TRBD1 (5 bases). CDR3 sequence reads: CASSPAIGQFRSPLHF. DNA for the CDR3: TGTGCCAGCTCACCAGCGATTGGACAATTCCGATCACCCCTCCACTTT.